This T cell receptor (beta chain) emerged from a study of long-term antiretroviral therapy in people with HIV. The assay used was immunoSEQ (version v3.0), run at survey level. Assay used: immunoSEQ multiplex PCR; TCRdb lists only in-frame clones, some missing. This sample has roughly 34,000 clones, with 85% to 95% found just once. CDR3 length: 15 residues. Unmatched junction bases numbered 5, after V lost 0 bases and J lost 7 bases. From germline, CDR1 is SGHRS and CDR2 YFSETQ. V and J are TRBV5-1 and TRBJ2-1, with 9 bases lining up with TRBD1. The specimen was unsorted PBMCs, collected approximately 5 years after starting antiretroviral therapy. This clonotype was sampled from a woman in her forties or fifties with HIV. The CDR3 protein is CASSLGQGVRNEQFF. The CDR3 region has the DNA TGCGCCAGCAGCTTGGGACAGGGGGTCAGGAATGAGCAGTTCTTC.